The clone carrying this T cell receptor beta chain was seen only a few times. This sample includes further DNA sequences coding for the same CDR3. The sample is drawn from a study of shared clonotypes between healthy human individuals. Study-wide context: Used for every donor were three CD4 naive, three CD4 memory, two CD8 naive and one CD8 memory plate.

In the original processing: ImmunoSEQ supplied junction-only sequences lacking quality scores, so filtering was different. Data came from immunoSEQ multiplex PCR; TCRdb stores just in-frame clones and leaves some out. That table furnishes V, J and clone size, whereas the DNA furnished D and trimming. The sample lists about 1 million clones, under 80% occurring once. V was cut by 4 bases and J by 5 bases, with 15 bases left in between. This CDR3 has 14 amino acids. Germline V gene lookup returns CDR1 SGHRS and CDR2 YFSETQ. Sequenced sample: memory CD4+ T cells sorted from blood. Described subset: CD45RA-negative fraction. The chain combines TRBV5-1 with TRBJ2-5; no firm D call. The receptor's source is a man between 18 and 29 years old in good health. For the CDR3, the DNA is TGCGCCAGCAGCCTCGATAGTCGTGGGGAGACCCAGTACTTC. It yields the protein CASSLDSRGETQYF. The full variable domain, with the rest looked up from reference TRBV5-1 and TRBJ2-5, is KAGVTQTPRYLIKTRGQQVTLSCSPISGHRSVSWYQQTPGQGLQFLFEYFSETQRNKGNFPGRFSGRQFSNSRSEMNVSTLELGDSALYLCASSLDSRGETQYFGPGTRLLVL.